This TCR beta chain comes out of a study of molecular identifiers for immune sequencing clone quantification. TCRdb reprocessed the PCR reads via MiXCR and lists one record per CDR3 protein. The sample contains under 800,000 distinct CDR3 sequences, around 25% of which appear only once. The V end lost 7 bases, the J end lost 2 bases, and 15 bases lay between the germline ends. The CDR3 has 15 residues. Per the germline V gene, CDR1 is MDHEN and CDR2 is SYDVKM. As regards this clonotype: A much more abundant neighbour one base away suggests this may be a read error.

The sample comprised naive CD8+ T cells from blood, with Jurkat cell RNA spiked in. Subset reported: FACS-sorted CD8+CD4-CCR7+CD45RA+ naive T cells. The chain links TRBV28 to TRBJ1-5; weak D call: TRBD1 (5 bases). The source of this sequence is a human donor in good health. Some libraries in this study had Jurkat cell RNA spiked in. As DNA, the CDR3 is TGTGCCAGCAAGCACAGGCCTAATGGCAATCAGCCCCAGCATTTT. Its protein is CASKHRPNGNQPQHF.